Below, 31 T cell receptor beta chains from the same sample are listed, as sequenced in a study of blood T cells in healthy people across ages. For the second PCR, which ran for about 6 to 11 cycles, a sample-barcoded 5' primer and a J-beta primer mix were used. TCRdb independently ran MiXCR on the 5' RACE reads; one entry per CDR3 protein. Counted here are more than 700,000 distinct CDR3 sequences, about 46% occurring once; the ten biggest clones make up over 15%. The sequencing sample was made of blood. These receptors were obtained from a man older than 75 in good health.

The rearrangement joins TRBV28 to TRBJ2-7, with a tentative D call TRBD1 (5 bases). This CDR3 is built from 12 residues. V dropped 7 bases and J dropped 6 bases, with 13 bases sitting between them. The germline V gene encodes CDR1 MDHEN and CDR2 SYDVKM. This chain's CDR3 is CASKGQGSEQYF. CDR3 nucleotide sequence: TGTGCCAGCAAGGGCCAGGGATCCGAGCAGTACTTC.

The chain links TRBV11-3 to TRBJ2-7; TRBD1 or TRBD2 may be the D gene (5 bases each). Per germline, CDR1 SGHNT and CDR2 YENEEA. Trimming took off 5 bases at V and 4 bases at J, with 18 bases between the two ends. The CDR3 loop spans 15 amino acids. DNA for the CDR3: TGTGCCAGCAGCCGGCCCGGGACGTTGGCGTACGAGCAGTACTTC. This encodes CASSRPGTLAYEQYF.

At least ten counts were recorded for this clonotype. This chain uses TRBV9 with TRBJ2-5; 12 nucleotides align to TRBD2. Germline CDR1 reads SGDLS; CDR2 reads YYNGEE. The CDR3 has 14 amino acids. Germline trimming cut 0 bases from V and 7 bases from J; bases unmatched to any gene: 1. In nucleotides, the CDR3 is TGTGCCAGCAGCGTAGTACTAGCGGGAGGGACCCAGTACTTC. This gives the protein CASSVVLAGGTQYF.

This chain joins TRBV14 and TRBJ1-2; 7 nucleotides line up with TRBD1. V lost 5 bases, J lost 5 bases, and 8 bases stayed unmatched. In germline, CDR1 is SGHDN, CDR2 FVKESK. This CDR3 comprises 14 residues. The CDR3 coding sequence is TGTGCCAGCAGCTCCTACTCAGGGGGTTATGGCTACACCTTC. Translated: CASSSYSGGYGYTF.

This clonotype has only a few counts. The rearrangement uses TRBV29-1 and TRBJ2-3, with D unclear. CDR3 length equals 13 residues. The germline V gene encodes CDR1 SQVTM and CDR2 ANQGSEA. V was cut by 4 bases and J by 1 base, with 9 bases left in between. In DNA form, the CDR3 reads TGCAGCGTTGGCGGCGGCGGCACAGATACGCAGTATTTT. Encoded protein: CSVGGGGTDTQYF.

The rearrangement joins TRBV9 to TRBJ2-7; 9 bases agree with TRBD1. Germline V lookup: CDR1 SGDLS, CDR2 YYNGEE. The length of the CDR3 is 15 residues. After removal of 0 bases from V and 2 bases from J, the junction contained 3 bases not matched to a gene. CDR3 loop: CASSVGGQGTYEQYF. The CDR3 bases are TGTGCCAGCAGCGTAGGGGGACAGGGTACCTACGAGCAGTACTTC.

Notes on this clonotype: A clone one base away is much larger, so this may be a read error. This chain joins TRBV2 and TRBJ2-3; 7 positions agree with TRBD1. Germline V gene data show CDR1 as SNHLY and CDR2 as FYNNEI. This CDR3 has 15 amino acids. Here the CDR3 DNA reads TGTGCCAGCACGCAACAGGGGATAGGCACAGATATGCAGTATTTT. It codes for CASTQQGIGTDMQYF. The full variable domain, rest sourced from reference TRBV2 and TRBJ2-3, is EPEVTQTPSHQVTQMGQEVILRCVPISNHLYFYWYRQILGQKVEFLVSFYNNEISEKSEIFDDQFSVERPDGSNFTLKIRSTKLEDSAMYFCASTQQGIGTDMQYFGPGTRLTVL.

This chain joins TRBV19 and TRBJ2-3, with a possible D match to TRBD2 (5 bases). V dropped 4 bases and J dropped 0 bases, with 17 bases sitting between them. From germline, CDR1 is LNHDA and CDR2 SQIVND (reference sequence). The CDR3 extends over 17 amino acids. In nucleotides, the CDR3 is TGTGCCAGTAGTAAGGCTCCCGCTAGCCTCAGCACAGATACGCAGTATTTT. It codes for CASSKAPASLSTDTQYF.

This clonotype was found many times. The V and J genes are TRBV15 and TRBJ2-1; D tentatively fits TRBD1 or TRBD2 (6 bases each). There are 14 residues in the CDR3. Trimming shortened V by 2 bases and J by 7 bases, and 12 bases separated the two germline ends. Germline-derived CDR1 and CDR2 are LNHNV and YYDKDF (reference sequence). CDR3 residues: CATSRPRGANEQFF. CDR3 in DNA: TGTGCCACCAGCAGACCAAGGGGGGCGAATGAGCAGTTCTTC. Looking up the rest from reference TRBV15 and TRBJ2-1 gives the full variable domain: DAMVIQNPRYQVTQFGKPVTLSCSQTLNHNVMYWYQQKSSQAPKLLFHYYDKDFNNEADTPDNFQSRRPNTSFCFLDIRSPGLGDTAMYLCATSRPRGANEQFFGPGTRLTVL.

The genes are TRBV6-2 or TRBV6-3 and TRBJ2-7; the D call may be TRBD1 or TRBD2 (6 bases each). Germline V gene data show CDR1 as MNHEY and CDR2 as SVGEGT. Between the trimmed V and J ends, which lost 7 bases and 0 bases, there was a span of 16 bases. This CDR3 has 15 residues. In DNA, the CDR3 is TGTGCCAGCACCCATCGGGGGCCCAGCTCCTACGAGCAGTACTTC. Protein sequence: CASTHRGPSSYEQYF.

This clonotype showed up just a few times. The chain combines TRBV3-1 with TRBJ2-5, with TRBD2 as a possible D gene (6 bases). Germline CDR1 reads LGHDT; CDR2 reads YNNKEL (reference sequence). V was cut by 1 base and J by 5 bases, with 11 bases left in between. The CDR3 totals 14 residues. The CDR3 protein is CASSQGLGAETQYF. The CDR3 DNA reads TGTGCCAGCAGCCAAGGACTAGGGGCTGAGACCCAGTACTTC.

V is TRBV29-1 and J is TRBJ1-6; D not resolved. Germline V gives CDR1 SQVTM, CDR2 ANQGSEA. V lost 4 bases to trimming and J lost 5 bases, with 9 bases between them. This CDR3 comprises 13 residues. The CDR3 loop reads CSVVERNNSPLHF. The CDR3 DNA follows: TGCAGCGTTGTAGAACGGAATAATTCACCCCTCCACTTT.

As regards this clonotype: A much larger clone differs from this one at a single base, so this may be a read error. The chain has TRBV20-1 and TRBJ2-1; 13 nucleotides line up with TRBD2. The DNA end is more similar to TRBJ2-7, so the J call may be wrong. Germline V gene sequence: CDR1 DFQATT, CDR2 SNEGSKA (reference sequence). The CDR3 has 18 residues. As DNA, the CDR3 is TGCAGTGCCAGGACTAGCGGGAGTGGGGTTGGCTCCTACAATGAGCAGTACTTC. It is translated as CSARTSGSGVGSYNEQYF.

This clonotype occurred a few times. CDR3 region: CASSQDLASGGVETQYF. The CDR3 region has the DNA TGCGCCAGCAGCCAAGATCTTGCTAGCGGGGGAGTTGAGACCCAGTACTTC. V gene TRBV4-3 combines with J gene TRBJ2-5; 10 positions agree with TRBD2. Germline CDR1 and CDR2: LGHNA and YSLEER. V dropped 0 bases and J dropped 5; count of bases not matched to a gene: 9. The CDR3 spans 17 residues.

The rearrangement joins TRBV6-1 to TRBJ2-1; 11 bases agree with TRBD2. The CDR3 covers 17 residues. With 5 bases clipped from V and 5 bases from J, the junction kept 11 bases outside the gene matches. CDR1 is MNHNS, CDR2 SASEGT, per germline. CDR3 in DNA: TGTGCCAGCAGTCGACGACTAGCGGGATCGATTCACAATGAGCAGTTCTTC. It is translated as CASSRRLAGSIHNEQFF.

The chain links TRBV20-1 to TRBJ1-2, with 9 bases aligning to TRBD1. Germline-derived CDR1 and CDR2 are DFQATT and SNEGSKA (reference sequence). The CDR3 contains 17 residues. The J segment lost 6 bases and the V segment lost 2 bases, leaving 16 bases of the junction unmatched. CDR3 DNA sequence: TGCAGTGCTAGAATGGGGGACAGGGAGCGTCTAACCGATGGCTACACCTTC. Its translation is CSARMGDRERLTDGYTF.

Only one count was recorded for this clonotype. The CDR3, as DNA: TGTGCCAGCAACGGACTAGCAGACAATGAGCAGTTCTTC. Its protein product is CASNGLADNEQFF. J is TRBJ2-1 and V is TRBV2; 8 positions agree with TRBD2. The germline V gene has CDR1 SNHLY and CDR2 FYNNEI. The CDR3 is made up of 13 amino acids. The V segment lost 7 bases and the J segment 5 bases; nucleotides outside the gene matches: 4.

About this clonotype: This may stem from a read error, because a much larger clone lies one nucleotide away. The chain carries TRBV5-1 and TRBJ2-1, with TRBD2 as a possible D gene (6 bases). The CDR3 sequence is 14 residues long. The germline V gene has CDR1 SGHRS and CDR2 YFSETQ. V was pared by 3 bases and J by 6 bases, with 13 bases between. For the CDR3, the DNA is TGCGCCAGCAGCTCCGGGACTGTTGCCAATGAGCAGTTCTTC. Translated, it gives CASSSGTVANEQFF.

This clonotype was seen a handful of times. V gene TRBV20-1 combines with J gene TRBJ2-7, with 7 nucleotides matching TRBD2. After removal of 5 bases from V and 3 bases from J, the junction contained 13 bases not matched to a gene. Germline CDR1 DFQATT, CDR2 SNEGSKA (reference sequence). The CDR3 is made up of 15 amino acids. CDR3 amino acids: CSAGGASGASYEQYF. The CDR3 region has the DNA TGCAGTGCTGGCGGGGCTAGCGGAGCCAGCTACGAGCAGTACTTC.

The chain carries TRBV7-8 and TRBJ2-5, with 8 bases aligning to TRBD1. V was clipped by 5 bases and J by 2 bases; unmatched bases: 10. The CDR3 runs 16 residues. The germline gives CDR1 SGHVS, CDR2 FQNEAQ. CDR3 region: CASSREDRARQETQYF. For the CDR3, the DNA is TGTGCCAGCAGCAGGGAGGACAGGGCCCGTCAAGAGACCCAGTACTTC.

This rearrangement joins TRBV20-1 to TRBJ2-5, with unresolved D. The germline CDR1 and CDR2 sequences are DFQATT and SNEGSKA (reference sequence). V was pared by 4 bases and J by 2 bases, with 5 bases between. The CDR3 totals 11 residues. CDR3: CSATDQETQYF. The CDR3 region has the DNA TGCAGTGCTACAGATCAAGAGACCCAGTACTTC.

This sequence joins TRBV5-5 and TRBJ1-1; no reliable D call. The CDR3 totals 16 residues. Between the trimmed V and J ends, which lost 2 bases and 6 bases, there was a span of 20 bases. Germline values: CDR1 SGHKS, CDR2 YYEKEE (reference sequence). The CDR3 protein is CASSFDGRALRAEAFF. For the CDR3, the DNA is TGTGCCAGCAGCTTTGACGGCCGGGCCCTGAGGGCTGAAGCTTTCTTT.

The table lists this clonotype with a few counts. This chain joins TRBV11-1 and TRBJ2-4, with D possibly called TRBD1 or TRBD2 (6 bases each). This CDR3 comprises 14 residues. Germline V CDR1 and CDR2: SGHAT, FQDESV (reference sequence). Trimming stripped 1 base from V and 6 bases from J, with 10 bases between. CDR3 sequence (DNA): TGTGCCAGCAGCTTAGAGGGGGGCCGAAACATTCAGTACTTC. Amino acids: CASSLEGGRNIQYF.

Points on this clonotype: A much more abundant neighbour one base away suggests this may be a read error. The chain combines TRBV12-3 or TRBV12-4 with TRBJ2-3, with D hard to call. Between the trimmed V and J ends, which lost 5 bases and 0 bases, there was a span of 12 bases. The CDR3 extends over 15 amino acids. In DNA, the CDR3 is TGTGCCAGCAGTCCACAGAGTTCTAGCACAGATACGCAGTATTTT. Its translation is CASSPQSSSTDTQYF.

This clonotype turned up a few times. The chain has TRBV20-1 and TRBJ1-5; 7 bases line up with TRBD1. The CDR3 has 14 residues. The ends lost 3 bases at V and 2 bases at J; junction bases unmatched: 4. In germline, CDR1 is DFQATT, CDR2 SNEGSKA (reference sequence). CDR3 amino acids: CSARDRMGNQPQHF. Here the CDR3 DNA reads TGCAGTGCTAGGGACAGGATGGGCAATCAGCCCCAGCATTTT.

This clonotype has just a few counts. The gene calls are TRBV29-1 and TRBJ2-1; 9 bases match TRBD1. The CDR3 covers 12 residues. From germline, CDR1 is SQVTM and CDR2 ANQGSEA. V shed 7 bases and J 9 bases; nucleotides not matched to a gene: 7. The CDR3 loop reads CSESQGAGEQFF. CDR3 DNA: TGCAGCGAGTCACAGGGGGCCGGTGAGCAGTTCTTC.

V usage is TRBV10-3 and J usage is TRBJ1-5; a possible D gene is TRBD1 (5 bases). CDR1 and CDR2 (germline): ENHRY, SYGVKD. V was clipped by 6 bases and J by 9 bases, with 21 bases between them. The CDR3 runs 15 residues. The CDR3 DNA reads as TGTGCCATCAGCGGGGTGGGACCCCCTGGTGGGCCCCAGCATTTT. Residues: CAISGVGPPGGPQHF.

This clonotype was found a few times. This rearrangement joins TRBV12-3 or TRBV12-4 to TRBJ1-1, with D tentatively TRBD1 (6 bases). Trimming removed 4 bases from V and 7 bases from J, with 16 bases in between. The CDR3 is 14 amino acids. CDR3 region: CASSSHRDEGEAFF. CDR3 DNA: TGTGCCAGCAGTTCCCACAGGGACGAGGGTGAAGCTTTCTTT.

In its sample, this clonotype was seen a few times. The V call is TRBV4-3, the J call TRBJ2-2; D not resolved. Germline-derived CDR1 and CDR2 are LGHNA and YSLEER. This CDR3 comprises 15 residues. The V end was cut by 3 bases, the J end by 3 bases, with 11 bases between. CDR3 sequence reads: CASSQIADDTGELFF. The CDR3 region has the DNA TGCGCCAGCAGCCAGATCGCGGATGACACCGGGGAGCTGTTTTTT.

The rearrangement joins TRBV14 to TRBJ2-7; D gene unclear. With 2 bases removed from V and 6 bases from J, the gap between germline ends came to 11 bases. The CDR3 has 13 amino acids. Germline V gene sequence: CDR1 SGHDN, CDR2 FVKESK. The CDR3 coding sequence is TGTGCCAGCAGCCAACGGCCGATGGGCGAGCAGTACTTC. This sequence encodes CASSQRPMGEQYF.

This clonotype has ten or more counts. This sequence joins TRBV5-5 and TRBJ2-1; 8 bases line up with TRBD2. CDR1 and CDR2 (germline): SGHKS, YYEKEE (reference sequence). The CDR3 spans 17 residues. Germline trimming cut 0 bases from V and 5 bases from J; bases unmatched to any gene: 10. The DNA for the CDR3 is TGTGCCAGCAGCTTGGCTTTGCGGGAGGTTTCGGACAATGAGCAGTTCTTC. Protein product: CASSLALREVSDNEQFF.